The source of this T cell receptor (beta chain) is a study of T cell responses to AZD1222 COVID-19 vaccine. CDR3 length: 14 residues. V dropped 3 bases and J dropped 2 bases, with 10 bases sitting between them. CDR1 is SGDLS, CDR2 YYNGEE, per germline. This clone was detected only a few times. Its antigen is unidentified. Broader study findings: Unmutated variant regions reportedly attract nearly half of all spike-specific TCRs. The sample set comprised mostly white British donors with more females, and clonal diversity was possibly underestimated.

Here immunoSEQ multiplex PCR was the method, and the copy in TCRdb shows in-frame clones only, minus some. The sample records roughly 150,000 clones, around nine tenths being singletons. The V gene is TRBV9, the J gene TRBJ2-3; D is possibly TRBD2 (5 bases). The specimen was peripheral blood, collected on day 0 of AZD1222 vaccination. The clonotype was recovered from an adult in good health. The CDR3 loop is CASSDEGSTDTQYF. Here the CDR3 DNA reads TGTGCCAGCAGCGATGAGGGCTCCACAGATACGCAGTATTTT.